The entry that follows covers one TCR beta chain sequence. Additional DNA sequences in this sample encode the identical CDR3. This record comes from a study of blood T cell repertoires in COVID-19. Study at large: The United States, Italy and Spain supplied acute and convalescent COVID-19 samples.

The Seattle site enrolled patients during active infection and followed them longitudinally. TCRdb's table, derived via immunoSEQ multiplex PCR, lists solely in-frame clones and lacks some. In the table there are 200,000 or so clones, more than 70% of which are singletons. This clonotype was obtained from a person aged 70 to 79 with COVID-19, enrolled during active disease. The sample comprised peripheral blood.

CDR3 coding DNA: TGTGCCAGTAGCTCCGGGACAGGGGATGAAAAACTGTTTTTT. Translated: CASSSGTGDEKLFF. J is TRBJ1-4 and V is TRBV19; 10 bases are a match to TRBD1. Per the germline V gene, CDR1 is LNHDA and CDR2 is SQIVND (reference sequence). Trimming took 6 bases from V and 6 from J; bases not matched to a gene: 4. CDR3 length equals 14 residues.